The rows below give T cell receptor beta chains drawn from one sample of a study of T-cell reconstitution after alpha-beta-depleted transplantation in children. TCRdb independently ran MiXCR on the PCR reads; one entry per CDR3 protein. Here the sample spans about a million distinct CDR3 sequences, 25% to 30% being singletons. Material: PBMCs, mostly from graft donor cells, obtained 360 days after TCRalphabeta/CD19-depleted stem cell transplant. All receptors derive from a boy in the first two years of life who had a stem cell transplant for SCID, so the T cells may come from the graft donor. The CDR3 runs from the conserved cysteine through the conserved F or W. A D gene is named only where the DNA matches it firmly. Expanded clones get a size class; other rows say once, few or many, or leave the size out.

J gene: TRBJ2-7
V gene: TRBV7-3
clone size: -
CDR3 length: 11
D gene: -
CDR3 DNA: TGTGCCAGCAGCCCTCAGTTAAGGGGCCACTTC
CDR3 protein: CASSPQLRGHF

J gene: TRBJ2-3
V gene: TRBV20-1
clone size: -
CDR3 length: 13
D gene: -
CDR3 DNA: TGCAGTGGGGCGGGGAACCGCCCAGATACGCAGTATTTT
CDR3 protein: CSGAGNRPDTQYF

J gene: TRBJ2-3
V gene: TRBV20-1
clone size: -
CDR3 length: 14
D gene: -
CDR3 DNA: TGCAGTGCTAGAAGGTGGGGGGGCACAGATACGCAGTATTTT
CDR3 protein: CSARRWGGTDTQYF

J gene: TRBJ2-1
V gene: TRBV5-1
clone size: -
CDR3 length: 13
D gene: TRBD2
CDR3 DNA: TGCGCCAGCAGCTTGACTAGCGAGAGTGAGCAGTTCTTC
CDR3 protein: CASSLTSESEQFF

J gene: TRBJ1-2
V gene: TRBV27
clone size: -
CDR3 length: 16
D gene: TRBD1
CDR3 DNA: TGTGCCAGCAGTCTAAAACACAGGGGAGCCCTTGCAGACTACACCTTC
CDR3 protein: CASSLKHRGALADYTF

J gene: TRBJ1-4
V gene: TRBV5-5
clone size: -
CDR3 length: 14
D gene: -
CDR3 DNA: TGTGCCAGCAGCTTAGCAGAGAGGATCGAGAAACTGTTTTTT
CDR3 protein: CASSLAERIEKLFF

J gene: TRBJ1-1
V gene: TRBV12-3/TRBV12-4
clone size: few
CDR3 length: 15
D gene: -
CDR3 DNA: TGTGCCAGCAGTGCGAGGGGGGGCGCCTCGCCTGAAGCTTTCTTT
CDR3 protein: CASSARGGASPEAFF

J gene: TRBJ2-3
V gene: TRBV9
clone size: -
CDR3 length: 16
D gene: TRBD1
CDR3 DNA: TGTGCCAGCAGGGACCCACCGGGACAGGCAACCCTTACGCAGTATTTT
CDR3 protein: CASRDPPGQATLTQYF

J gene: TRBJ2-2
V gene: TRBV12-3/TRBV12-4
clone size: few
CDR3 length: 14
D gene: -
CDR3 DNA: TGTGCCAGCAGTTTGGGCCTGCGCACCGGGGAGCTGTTTTTT
CDR3 protein: CASSLGLRTGELFF

J gene: TRBJ2-2
V gene: TRBV7-8
clone size: -
CDR3 length: 20
D gene: TRBD1
CDR3 DNA: TGTGCCAGCAGCTTAGCCCGGGACAGGGCCTATTTGGGCTACACCGGGGAGCTGTTTTTT
CDR3 protein: CASSLARDRAYLGYTGELFF

J gene: TRBJ2-5
V gene: TRBV3-1
clone size: once
CDR3 length: 15
D gene: TRBD2
CDR3 DNA: TGTGCCAGCAGCCATTACGGGACTAGTAAAGAGACCCAGTACTTC
CDR3 protein: CASSHYGTSKETQYF

J gene: TRBJ2-1
V gene: TRBV3-1
clone size: -
CDR3 length: 17
D gene: TRBD1
CDR3 DNA: TGTGCCAGCAGCCAAAGATGGACAGGGGGCTTCTACAATGAGCAGTTCTTC
CDR3 protein: CASSQRWTGGFYNEQFF

J gene: TRBJ2-7
V gene: TRBV18
clone size: -
CDR3 length: 13
D gene: -
CDR3 DNA: TGTGCCAGCTCACCACTGGACCAGTACGAGCAGTACTTC
CDR3 protein: CASSPLDQYEQYF

J gene: TRBJ1-1
V gene: TRBV18
clone size: -
CDR3 length: 14
D gene: -
CDR3 DNA: TGTGCCAGCTCACCGGCTGAGGCAGCCACTGAAGCTTTCTTT
CDR3 protein: CASSPAEAATEAFF

J gene: TRBJ2-1
V gene: TRBV12-3/TRBV12-4
clone size: few
CDR3 length: 15
D gene: TRBD2
CDR3 DNA: TGTGCCAGCAGTTTCAGCGGGGGGGCCAGGAATGAGCAGTTCTTC
CDR3 protein: CASSFSGGARNEQFF

J gene: TRBJ1-2
V gene: TRBV6-2/TRBV6-3
clone size: -
CDR3 length: 15
D gene: -
CDR3 DNA: TGTGCCAGCAGAATCGGACAGATGACTAACTATGGCTACACCTTC
CDR3 protein: CASRIGQMTNYGYTF

J gene: TRBJ2-7
V gene: TRBV4-1
clone size: -
CDR3 length: 17
D gene: TRBD1
CDR3 DNA: TGCGCCAGCAGCCAACTACCGGCGGACAGGGTAGGTTACGAGCAGTACTTC
CDR3 protein: CASSQLPADRVGYEQYF

J gene: TRBJ1-1
V gene: TRBV7-8
clone size: -
CDR3 length: 15
D gene: -
CDR3 DNA: TGTGCCAGCAGCTTAGCGACACGACCGAACACTGAAGCTTTCTTT
CDR3 protein: CASSLATRPNTEAFF

J gene: TRBJ2-1
V gene: TRBV7-7
clone size: few
CDR3 length: 17
D gene: -
CDR3 DNA: TGTGCCAGCAGCGTCCCTGGCGGGGAGGATTTAGGGGATGAGCAGTTCTTC
CDR3 protein: CASSVPGGEDLGDEQFF

J gene: TRBJ2-2
V gene: TRBV5-1
clone size: -
CDR3 length: 14
D gene: TRBD2
CDR3 DNA: TGCGCCAGCGGCAGCGGGGGACTAACCGGGGAGCTGTTTTTT
CDR3 protein: CASGSGGLTGELFF

J gene: TRBJ1-2
V gene: TRBV7-2
clone size: once
CDR3 length: 16
D gene: -
CDR3 DNA: TGTGCCAGCAGCCTTCGGGGAGGGGCAGGGTATGATGGCTACACCTTC
CDR3 protein: CASSLRGGAGYDGYTF

J gene: TRBJ2-2
V gene: TRBV12-3/TRBV12-4
clone size: -
CDR3 length: 15
D gene: TRBD1
CDR3 DNA: TGTGCCAGCAGGTCAGGGGGCTCGAACACCGGGGAGCTGTTTTTT
CDR3 protein: CASRSGGSNTGELFF

J gene: TRBJ2-5
V gene: TRBV7-2
clone size: -
CDR3 length: 15
D gene: TRBD1
CDR3 DNA: TGTGCCAGCAGCTTAGAACGACAGGGCCAAGAGACCCAGTACTTC
CDR3 protein: CASSLERQGQETQYF

J gene: TRBJ2-1
V gene: TRBV12-3/TRBV12-4
clone size: -
CDR3 length: 14
D gene: -
CDR3 DNA: TGTGCCAGCAGTTTGGTAGGGGACCTGGATGAGCAGTTCTTC
CDR3 protein: CASSLVGDLDEQFF

J gene: TRBJ1-2
V gene: TRBV28
clone size: few
CDR3 length: 14
D gene: -
CDR3 DNA: TGTGCCAGCAGTTTACGTCTCGCCGCCTATGGCTACACCTTC
CDR3 protein: CASSLRLAAYGYTF

J gene: TRBJ2-7
V gene: TRBV6-5
clone size: -
CDR3 length: 18
D gene: TRBD2
CDR3 DNA: TGTGCCAGCGGTTACCCGAAAGTTACTAGCGGGGGGACCTACGAGCAGTACTTC
CDR3 protein: CASGYPKVTSGGTYEQYF

J gene: TRBJ2-5
V gene: TRBV2
clone size: -
CDR3 length: 14
D gene: -
CDR3 DNA: TGTGCCAGCAGTGTTCGTTTGCCTCAAGAGACCCAGTACTTC
CDR3 protein: CASSVRLPQETQYF

J gene: TRBJ2-1
V gene: TRBV20-1
clone size: -
CDR3 length: 14
D gene: -
CDR3 DNA: TGCAGTGCTAGAGAGGGGAACTCCTACAATGAGCAGTTCTTC
CDR3 protein: CSAREGNSYNEQFF

J gene: TRBJ2-1
V gene: TRBV6-2/TRBV6-3
clone size: -
CDR3 length: 13
D gene: TRBD2
CDR3 DNA: TGTGCCAGCAGTTACTCTACCAGCGGGGGCCCTTTCTTC
CDR3 protein: CASSYSTSGGPFF

J gene: TRBJ2-3
V gene: TRBV9
clone size: many
CDR3 length: 16
D gene: TRBD2
CDR3 DNA: TGTGCCAGCAGCGTAGTTGCGGGGGTGCCCACAGATACGCAGTATTTT
CDR3 protein: CASSVVAGVPTDTQYF

J gene: TRBJ1-1
V gene: TRBV7-2
clone size: many
CDR3 length: 18
D gene: TRBD1
CDR3 DNA: TGTGCCAGCAGCTTACCTTCAGGACAGGGGGCTCCCTATGCTGAAGCTTTCTTT
CDR3 protein: CASSLPSGQGAPYAEAFF

J gene: TRBJ1-1
V gene: TRBV19
clone size: -
CDR3 length: 16
D gene: TRBD1
CDR3 DNA: TGTGCCAGTACTCCTAACCCCGGGACAGTGAACACTGAAGCTTTCTTT
CDR3 protein: CASTPNPGTVNTEAFF

J gene: TRBJ2-7
V gene: TRBV10-3
clone size: -
CDR3 length: 14
D gene: -
CDR3 DNA: TGTGCCATCAGTGTTGCTCAGGACTCCTACGAGCAGTACTTC
CDR3 protein: CAISVAQDSYEQYF

J gene: TRBJ2-1
V gene: TRBV3-1
clone size: -
CDR3 length: 15
D gene: -
CDR3 DNA: TGTGCCAGCAGCCACCGGGGGCGAAGCTACAATGAGCAGTTCTTC
CDR3 protein: CASSHRGRSYNEQFF

J gene: TRBJ1-2
V gene: TRBV10-2
clone size: -
CDR3 length: 16
D gene: -
CDR3 DNA: TGCGCCAGCAGTCTCTGGACAGCTGGGGGGTTCGATGGCTACACCTTC
CDR3 protein: CASSLWTAGGFDGYTF

J gene: TRBJ2-2
V gene: TRBV5-1
clone size: -
CDR3 length: 14
D gene: -
CDR3 DNA: TGCGCCAGCAGAGAAGCGTCGAACACCGGGGAGCTGTTTTTT
CDR3 protein: CASREASNTGELFF

J gene: TRBJ1-4
V gene: TRBV2
clone size: -
CDR3 length: 13
D gene: -
CDR3 DNA: TGTGCCAGCAGTGAGAGGTCCTTTGAAAAACTGTTTTTT
CDR3 protein: CASSERSFEKLFF

J gene: TRBJ1-1
V gene: TRBV25-1
clone size: -
CDR3 length: 13
D gene: -
CDR3 DNA: TGTGCCAGCAGTGTAGGGTTGGGGACTGAAGCTTTCTTT
CDR3 protein: CASSVGLGTEAFF

J gene: TRBJ1-1
V gene: TRBV20-1
clone size: few
CDR3 length: 13
D gene: -
CDR3 DNA: TGCAGTGCTAGAACCGAGAGGGGGGCTGAAGCTTTCTTT
CDR3 protein: CSARTERGAEAFF

J gene: TRBJ1-5
V gene: TRBV12-3/TRBV12-4
clone size: -
CDR3 length: 14
D gene: -
CDR3 DNA: TGTTCCAGCAGCCCCGGGCCGTGGGATCAGCCCCAGCATTTT
CDR3 protein: CSSSPGPWDQPQHF

J gene: TRBJ1-2
V gene: TRBV29-1
clone size: many
CDR3 length: 14
D gene: -
CDR3 DNA: TGCAGCGTTGAAGGGGACACAGATTACTATGGCTACACCTTC
CDR3 protein: CSVEGDTDYYGYTF

J gene: TRBJ2-3
V gene: TRBV20-1
clone size: few
CDR3 length: 16
D gene: TRBD1
CDR3 DNA: TGCAGTGCTAGTCGGGCGGGTCAGGGGGTGTCAGATACGCAGTATTTT
CDR3 protein: CSASRAGQGVSDTQYF